This TCR beta chain was recovered during a study of cytomegalovirus exposure and HLA in healthy donors. The study's findings and limits: A few chains tied to CMV proved CMV antigen-specific in vitro. Reported performance of the classifier showed diagnosis of cytomegalovirus status with high specificity and sensitivity.

Notes on this clone: Antigen specificity is unknown.

The method was immunoSEQ multiplex PCR; TCRdb's version includes in-frame clones alone and lacks a portion of them. The sample comprises roughly 60,000 clones, 95% of which are singletons, and almost 6% rests with the top ten. A 120-subject validation cohort, separate from the roughly 670-subject first cohort, supplied the donors. The receptor comes from a woman in her late teens or twenties in good health and CMV-seropositive. The sample taken for sequencing was PBMCs.

CDR3 in amino acids: CASSILGQVYEQYF. In nucleotides, the CDR3 is TGTGCCAGTAGTATCCTGGGACAGGTCTACGAGCAGTACTTC. This chain uses TRBV19 with TRBJ2-7, with 8 bases matching TRBD1. V lost 3 bases, J lost 3 bases, and 4 bases stayed unmatched. There are 14 residues in the CDR3. Germline CDR1 and CDR2: LNHDA and SQIVND (reference sequence).